This T cell receptor beta chain was recovered during a study of blood T cell repertoires in COVID-19. Study-wide background: Material from acute and convalescent COVID-19 was sourced from the United States, Italy and Spain.

In the source study's methods: Using reference gene primer amplification, nucleated cell counts were estimated. The protocol was immunoSEQ multiplex PCR, while the TCRdb copy is restricted to in-frame clones and leaves out a portion. V, J and clone size are those of that table, while D and trimming were read from the DNA. The sample consists of 50,000 to 70,000 clones, under 80% of them appearing once. The CDR3 is made up of 14 amino acids. The V end lost 2 bases, the J end lost 7 bases, and 13 bases lay between the germline ends. Germline V gives CDR1 MNHNS, CDR2 SASEGT. The clonotype comes from a human donor in a cohort sampled during active COVID-19. The chain joins TRBV6-1 to TRBJ2-3; D ambiguous. The sample was peripheral blood. The DNA of the CDR3 is TGTGCCAGCAGTGAACTGTCCGGTCGTAATACGCAGTATTTT. Protein: CASSELSGRNTQYF.